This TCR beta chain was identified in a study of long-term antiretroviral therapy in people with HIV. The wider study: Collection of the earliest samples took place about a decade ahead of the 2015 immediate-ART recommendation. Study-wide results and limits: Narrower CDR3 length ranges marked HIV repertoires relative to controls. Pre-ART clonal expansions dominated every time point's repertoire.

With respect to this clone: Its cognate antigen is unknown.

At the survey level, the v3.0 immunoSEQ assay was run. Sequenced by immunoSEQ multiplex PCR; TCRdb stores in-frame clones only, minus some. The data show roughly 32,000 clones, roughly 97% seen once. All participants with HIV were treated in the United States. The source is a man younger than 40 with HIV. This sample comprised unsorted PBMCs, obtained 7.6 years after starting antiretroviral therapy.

CDR3 amino acids: CASRGAGNTGELFF. CDR3 in DNA: TGTGCCAGCAGAGGGGCGGGTAACACCGGGGAGCTGTTTTTT. The chain joins TRBV27 to TRBJ2-2, with D perhaps matching TRBD1 or TRBD2 (5 bases each). This CDR3 has 14 residues. V gave up 6 bases and J gave up 2 bases, with 10 bases separating them. In germline, CDR1 is MNHEY, CDR2 SMNVEV (reference sequence).